The rows below give T cell receptor beta chains drawn from one sample of a study of blood T cells in healthy people across ages. TCRdb processed the 5' RACE reads anew with MiXCR; each CDR3 protein has one entry. The sample lists fewer than 900,000 distinct CDR3 sequences; approximately 43% were seen once. Sequences were obtained from blood. The receptors derive from a woman between 55 and 75 years old in good health. Each CDR3 is given with its conserved first and last residue. D genes are given only for firm matches. The listing skips clone size in some rows; elsewhere it reads once, few, many or a size class.

TRBJ2-1,TRBV18,-,TRBD1,CASSGSQGADEQFF,TGTGCCAGCTCAGGGTCGCAGGGGGCAGATGAGCAGTTCTTC
TRBJ2-3,TRBV20-1,-,-,CSARVAGASDTQYF,TGCAGTGCTAGAGTGGCGGGGGCCTCAGATACGCAGTATTTT
TRBJ1-4,TRBV14,-,-,CASGQRTINEKLFF,TGTGCCAGCGGCCAAAGAACGATTAATGAAAAACTGTTTTTT
TRBJ1-2,TRBV30,-,-,CAWSEAGADYGYTF,TGTGCCTGGAGTGAAGCAGGGGCCGACTATGGCTACACCTTC
TRBJ2-1,TRBV24-1,-,-,CATSDPKIREQFF,TGTGCCACCAGTGACCCCAAAATTCGTGAGCAGTTCTTC
TRBJ1-1,TRBV5-1,-,TRBD1,CASSQRTGAGRAFF,TGCGCCAGCAGCCAGAGGACAGGGGCCGGGAGAGCTTTCTTT
TRBJ2-5,TRBV7-8,few,TRBD2,CASSQVGGVQETQYF,TGTGCCAGCAGCCAAGTGGGAGGGGTTCAAGAGACCCAGTACTTC
TRBJ1-2,TRBV5-1,-,TRBD1,CASSWDRGDGYTF,TGCGCCAGCAGCTGGGACAGGGGAGACGGCTACACCTTC
TRBJ2-7,TRBV6-5,-,TRBD1,CASRQGQGSYEQYF,TGTGCCAGCAGACAAGGACAGGGCTCCTACGAGCAGTACTTC
TRBJ1-5,TRBV3-1,few,-,CASSHSGGGYQPQHF,TGTGCCAGCAGCCACTCCGGCGGGGGGTATCAGCCCCAGCATTTT
TRBJ2-7,TRBV11-2,-,TRBD2,CASSSSRVPTSGASKTYEQYF,TGTGCCAGCAGCTCCTCCCGCGTCCCAACTAGCGGGGCCTCAAAAACCTACGAGCAGTACTTC
TRBJ2-3,TRBV11-2,-,TRBD2,CASSLNTGLAAPTDTQYF,TGTGCCAGCAGTCTAAACACTGGACTAGCGGCCCCCACAGATACGCAGTATTTT
TRBJ1-4,TRBV4-1,few,-,CASSQVRILQGNEKLFF,TGCGCCAGCAGCCAAGTAAGAATTCTACAGGGAAATGAAAAACTGTTTTTT
TRBJ2-7,TRBV7-9,-,-,CASSLELGQSSYNEQYF,TGTGCCAGCAGCTTAGAACTCGGACAGAGCTCCTACAATGAGCAGTACTTC
TRBJ2-3,TRBV10-3,many,TRBD2,CAISDQGASGSTDTQYF,TGTGCCATCAGTGATCAAGGGGCTAGCGGTAGCACAGATACGCAGTATTTT
TRBJ2-3,TRBV12-3/TRBV12-4,few,TRBD2,CASSLGVAGVRTDTQYF,TGTGCCAGCAGTTTAGGGGTAGCGGGAGTTCGCACAGATACGCAGTATTTT
TRBJ1-5,TRBV7-9,-,-,CASSLAMGRGLDNNQPQHF,TGTGCCAGCAGCTTAGCGATGGGACGGGGGCTCGATAACAATCAGCCCCAGCATTTT
TRBJ1-2,TRBV27,-,-,CASSLSGLRGTEGGYTF,TGTGCCAGCAGTTTATCAGGGTTGAGGGGGACCGAGGGGGGCTACACCTTC
TRBJ2-5,TRBV20-1,-,TRBD1,CSARGQDRTQETQYF,TGCAGTGCTAGAGGACAGGACAGGACTCAAGAGACCCAGTACTTC
TRBJ2-7,TRBV5-1,-,-,CASSFTRGSYEQYF,TGCGCCAGCAGCTTTACACGGGGTAGCTACGAGCAGTACTTC
TRBJ2-7,TRBV20-1,-,-,CSARPSIHPYEQYF,TGCAGTGCTAGACCCTCAATACATCCCTACGAGCAGTACTTC
TRBJ1-6,TRBV10-1,-,-,CASRKRPLHF,TGCGCCAGCAGGAAGCGCCCCCTCCACTTT
TRBJ2-3,TRBV12-3/TRBV12-4,-,-,CASNYDPAGSAQYF,TGTGCCAGCAACTACGACCCGGCAGGGAGTGCGCAGTATTTT
TRBJ2-4,TRBV4-2,-,-,CASSQDIQNIQYF,TGTGCCAGCAGCCAAGATATACAAAACATTCAGTACTTC
TRBJ2-3,TRBV5-1,-,TRBD2,CAGSWARTTETSIDTQYF,TGCGCCGGCAGCTGGGCTCGAACGACAGAGACTAGCATAGATACGCAGTATTTT
TRBJ2-7,TRBV6-5,-,TRBD1,CASSRSSGGREQYF,TGTGCCAGCAGCCGAAGTTCAGGGGGCCGCGAGCAGTACTTC
TRBJ1-1,TRBV12-3/TRBV12-4,-,TRBD1,CASSPRDSLEAFF,TGTGCCAGCAGTCCAAGGGACAGCCTTGAAGCTTTCTTT
TRBJ2-5,TRBV11-1,-,-,CASSCQPQETQYF,TGTGCCAGCAGCTGCCAGCCACAAGAGACCCAGTACTTC